A selection of T cell receptor beta chains follows, all from one sample in a study of blood T cells in healthy people across ages. TCRdb fed the 5' RACE reads into MiXCR, producing one record per CDR3 protein. The table records some 550,000 distinct CDR3 sequences, under 55% of them present only once. Sample: blood. These receptors all stem from an elderly man in good health. The CDR3 runs from the conserved cysteine through the conserved F or W. D genes are given only for firm matches. Expanded clones get a size class; other rows say once, few or many, or leave the size out.

D: TRBD1; V: TRBV28; size: -; J: TRBJ1-1; DNA: TGTGCCAGCAGGCAGACAGGGTCGTATTACGGCACTGAAGCTTTCTTT; CDR3: CASRQTGSYYGTEAFF
D: -; V: TRBV7-9; size: -; J: TRBJ1-4; DNA: TGTGCCAGCAGCTTTACAGGGCCCGGGAGTGAAAAACTGTTTTTT; CDR3: CASSFTGPGSEKLFF
D: -; V: TRBV20-1; size: -; J: TRBJ2-4; DNA: TGCAGTGCTCCCCCGGCCGAACTAGCCAAAAACATTCAGTACTTC; CDR3: CSAPPAELAKNIQYF
D: -; V: TRBV7-2; size: -; J: TRBJ1-2; DNA: TGTGCCAGCAGCTTAGAAGCAGGGAACTATGGCTACACCTTC; CDR3: CASSLEAGNYGYTF
D: -; V: TRBV12-3/TRBV12-4; size: -; J: TRBJ2-2; DNA: TGTGCCAGCAGTACGGACACCGGGGAGCTGTTTTTT; CDR3: CASSTDTGELFF
D: -; V: TRBV7-3; size: few; J: TRBJ2-1; DNA: TGTGCCAGCAGCTACGTAGGGGGCGGGGCCAATGAGCAGTTCTTC; CDR3: CASSYVGGGANEQFF
D: -; V: TRBV6-6; size: many; J: TRBJ2-1; DNA: TGTGCCAGCAGTGACTCGGGTACTTATGAGCAGTTCTTC; CDR3: CASSDSGTYEQFF
D: TRBD2; V: TRBV7-2; size: -; J: TRBJ2-3; DNA: TGTGCCAGCAGCTTTCGACTAGCGGGGGGCCGGGATACGCAGTATTTT; CDR3: CASSFRLAGGRDTQYF
D: -; V: TRBV7-2; size: -; J: TRBJ1-2; DNA: TGTGCCAGCAGCTTAGGGCCCGAGGAAGGCTACACCTTC; CDR3: CASSLGPEEGYTF
D: TRBD2; V: TRBV10-2; size: -; J: TRBJ2-1; DNA: TGCGCCATTCGGGGGGCGGGGGGAACCTACAATGAGCAGTTCTTC; CDR3: CAIRGAGGTYNEQFF
D: -; V: TRBV7-2; size: -; J: TRBJ1-3; DNA: TGTGCCAGCAGCTTTAAGGGGAATGGAAACACCATATATTTT; CDR3: CASSFKGNGNTIYF
D: TRBD1; V: TRBV25-1; size: few; J: TRBJ2-5; DNA: TGTGCCAGCAGTGCCATTGGGACAGGGAGTAGGTTGGAGACCCAGTACTTC; CDR3: CASSAIGTGSRLETQYF
D: TRBD1; V: TRBV6-6; size: many; J: TRBJ1-5; DNA: TGTGCCAGCAGTTATACCGGACAGGGGGGTCAGCCCCAGCATTTT; CDR3: CASSYTGQGGQPQHF
D: TRBD2; V: TRBV5-1; size: -; J: TRBJ2-1; DNA: TGCGCCAGCAGAGGTGGCGGGAGGGCCGGTTCCTACAATGAGCAGTTCTTC; CDR3: CASRGGGRAGSYNEQFF
D: -; V: TRBV5-1; size: few; J: TRBJ2-3; DNA: TGCGCCAGCAGCTTGGGGACCCGAGGGAGCACAGATACGCAGTATTTT; CDR3: CASSLGTRGSTDTQYF
D: -; V: TRBV20-1; size: -; J: TRBJ2-2; DNA: TGCAGTGCTACCGGGACCACGAACACCGGGGAGCTGTTTTTT; CDR3: CSATGTTNTGELFF
D: -; V: TRBV20-1; size: -; J: TRBJ1-1; DNA: TGCAGTGCTGTGAATGGGTTGAACACTGAAGCTTTCTTT; CDR3: CSAVNGLNTEAFF
D: -; V: TRBV20-1; size: -; J: TRBJ2-5; DNA: TGCAGTGCTAGTTCACGCCGTGAGCCCGTCCAAGAGACCCAGTACTTC; CDR3: CSASSRREPVQETQYF
D: TRBD1; V: TRBV6-5; size: -; J: TRBJ1-1; DNA: TGTGCCAGCAGTCGCAACCCCACAGGGGGCCGAACTGAAGCTTTCTTT; CDR3: CASSRNPTGGRTEAFF
D: -; V: TRBV12-3/TRBV12-4; size: -; J: TRBJ2-7; DNA: TGTGCCAGCAGTTTAGAAGCTCGGAGGGCCTACGAGCAGTACTTC; CDR3: CASSLEARRAYEQYF
D: -; V: TRBV3-1; size: -; J: TRBJ2-1; DNA: TGTGCCAGCAGCCAAGATAGGACTGTAGGTGAGCAGTTCTTC; CDR3: CASSQDRTVGEQFF
D: -; V: TRBV4-2; size: few; J: TRBJ1-2; DNA: TGTGCCAGCAGCCAAGAGGCAGGTTCATTTGGCTACACCTTC; CDR3: CASSQEAGSFGYTF
D: -; V: TRBV7-9; size: -; J: TRBJ2-5; DNA: TGTGCCAGCAGACTAGACAGCTTCCAAGAGACCCAGTACTTC; CDR3: CASRLDSFQETQYF
D: TRBD1; V: TRBV29-1; size: -; J: TRBJ2-7; DNA: TGCAGCGTTTTGAGGACAGGGGCCTCCTACAAGCAGTACTTC; CDR3: CSVLRTGASYKQYF
D: -; V: TRBV5-1; size: -; J: TRBJ2-7; DNA: TGCGCCAGCAGCTCGGATGGAGCCGAGCAGTACTTC; CDR3: CASSSDGAEQYF
D: -; V: TRBV7-2; size: -; J: TRBJ2-7; DNA: TGTGCCAGCAGCTTAGGCGTGAGGGTGCAGTACTTC; CDR3: CASSLGVRVQYF
D: -; V: TRBV20-1; size: few; J: TRBJ2-5; DNA: TGCAGTGCTAGGTCCCCGAACTTACAAGAGACCCAGTACTTC; CDR3: CSARSPNLQETQYF
D: -; V: TRBV29-1; size: few; J: TRBJ2-1; DNA: TGCAGCGTGGGAAGACAGCCCTTCTCCTACAATGAGCAGTTCTTC; CDR3: CSVGRQPFSYNEQFF
D: -; V: TRBV9; size: -; J: TRBJ2-3; DNA: TGTGCCAGCAGCGTGGGGCCCAAGGATACGCAGTATTTT; CDR3: CASSVGPKDTQYF
D: TRBD1; V: TRBV7-2; size: -; J: TRBJ1-1; DNA: TGTGCCAGTAGTCCACTCGACAGGGCCACTGAAGCTTTCTTT; CDR3: CASSPLDRATEAFF
D: TRBD1; V: TRBV5-1; size: -; J: TRBJ1-2; DNA: TGCGCCAGCAGCTGGGACAGCTATGGCTACACCTTC; CDR3: CASSWDSYGYTF
D: TRBD1; V: TRBV7-9; size: many; J: TRBJ2-1; DNA: TGTGCCAGCAGCTTATTGGGCCCCGGGACAGGTTCGTACAATGAGCAGTTCTTC; CDR3: CASSLLGPGTGSYNEQFF
D: -; V: TRBV6-5; size: few; J: TRBJ2-5; DNA: TGTGCCAGCAGAGTAGGGATGAGGGAGACCCAGTACTTC; CDR3: CASRVGMRETQYF
D: -; V: TRBV6-2/TRBV6-3; size: -; J: TRBJ2-1; DNA: TGTGCCAGCAGTTACGGAGTCGCATGGGGGGAGCAGTTCTTC; CDR3: CASSYGVAWGEQFF
D: -; V: TRBV7-9; size: few; J: TRBJ2-5; DNA: TGTGCCAGCAGCCTCACCCAGGGTTCTCGGGAGACCCAGTACTTC; CDR3: CASSLTQGSRETQYF
D: -; V: TRBV20-1; size: -; J: TRBJ2-1; DNA: TGCAGTGCTAGAGGCGGAAACGTTCCGCATGAGCAGTTCTTC; CDR3: CSARGGNVPHEQFF
D: -; V: TRBV7-3; size: -; J: TRBJ1-2; DNA: TGTGCCAGCAGCTTAGATGGCAGGGGAATATTGGGCTACACCTTC; CDR3: CASSLDGRGILGYTF
D: -; V: TRBV7-2; size: -; J: TRBJ2-1; DNA: TGTGCCAGCAGCTTTAACGGGATGCTCCCGTTCTTC; CDR3: CASSFNGMLPFF
D: -; V: TRBV6-1; size: -; J: TRBJ2-3; DNA: TGTGCCAGCAATCCGGAGGTTGCAGTCGATACGCAGTATTTT; CDR3: CASNPEVAVDTQYF
D: -; V: TRBV20-1; size: -; J: TRBJ1-1; DNA: TGCAGTGCTACGCCGCGGGGTTCCATGGTGAACACTGAAGCTTTCTTT; CDR3: CSATPRGSMVNTEAFF
D: TRBD1; V: TRBV5-1; size: -; J: TRBJ2-3; DNA: TGCGCCAGCAGCTTTGTTCCGAGAGGGGGGACAGGGCAAGGAGATACGCAGTATTTT; CDR3: CASSFVPRGGTGQGDTQYF
D: TRBD1; V: TRBV7-9; size: few; J: TRBJ2-7; DNA: TGTGCCAGCTCCGGACAGGGATTCGGCGAGCAGTACTTC; CDR3: CASSGQGFGEQYF
D: -; V: TRBV6-5; size: many; J: TRBJ2-3; DNA: TGTGCCAGCAGTTCCGGGACTTTCCCCCCAGATACGCAGTATTTT; CDR3: CASSSGTFPPDTQYF
D: -; V: TRBV6-5; size: many; J: TRBJ1-4; DNA: TGTGCCAGCACTTGGAGGGCAACTAATGAAAAACTGTTTTTT; CDR3: CASTWRATNEKLFF
D: -; V: TRBV27; size: -; J: TRBJ1-6; DNA: TGTGCCAGCAGCTCCGGGCCCCACAGGGAAGGGGATTCACCCCTCCACTTT; CDR3: CASSSGPHREGDSPLHF
D: -; V: TRBV7-9; size: -; J: TRBJ1-2; DNA: TGTGCCAGCAGCCGACGGACGGAGGATGGCTACACCTTC; CDR3: CASSRRTEDGYTF
D: -; V: TRBV4-1; size: few; J: TRBJ2-3; DNA: TGCGCCAGCAGCCAAGAGGCGAGGAGGGGTATCGATACGCAGTATTTT; CDR3: CASSQEARRGIDTQYF
D: -; V: TRBV6-6; size: -; J: TRBJ2-3; DNA: TGTGCCAGCAGCCCCGCCTACACAGATACGAAGTCTTTT; CDR3: CASSPAYTDTKSF
D: -; V: TRBV3-1; size: once; J: TRBJ2-3; DNA: TGTGCCAGCAGCCCGAGTGGGGCCGGGAAGAATACGCAGTATTTT; CDR3: CASSPSGAGKNTQYF
D: -; V: TRBV6-2/TRBV6-3; size: -; J: TRBJ2-1; DNA: TGTGCCAGCAGTTACTACGGGAGCTCCTACAATGAGCGGTTCTTC; CDR3: CASSYYGSSYNERFF